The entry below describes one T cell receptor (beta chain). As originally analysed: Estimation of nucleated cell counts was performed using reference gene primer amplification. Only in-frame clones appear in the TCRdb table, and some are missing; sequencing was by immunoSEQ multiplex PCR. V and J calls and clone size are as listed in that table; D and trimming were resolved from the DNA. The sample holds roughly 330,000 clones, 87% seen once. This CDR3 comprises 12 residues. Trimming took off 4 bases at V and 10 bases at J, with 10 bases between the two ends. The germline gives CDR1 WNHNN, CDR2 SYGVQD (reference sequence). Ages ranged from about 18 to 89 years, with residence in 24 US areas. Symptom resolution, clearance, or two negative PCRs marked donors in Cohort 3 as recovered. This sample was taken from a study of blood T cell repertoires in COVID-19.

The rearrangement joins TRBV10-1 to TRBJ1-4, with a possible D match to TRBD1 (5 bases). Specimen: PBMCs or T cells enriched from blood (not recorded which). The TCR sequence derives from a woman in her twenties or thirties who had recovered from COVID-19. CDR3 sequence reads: CASSGTGPKLFF. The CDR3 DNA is TGCGCCAGCAGTGGAACAGGCCCAAAACTGTTTTTT.